The 18 T cell receptor beta chains reported below all come from one sample, sequenced in a study of regulatory T cells in long-lasting Graves disease. Time point here: newly diagnosed GD, antithyroid drugs for less than 3 months. Scientists built the TCR library using RNA that was extracted from PBMCs. Arm-PCR with iRepertoire HTBI primers amplified the CDR3 regions for these TCR beta libraries. TCRdb analysed the multiplex PCR reads with MiXCR anew, one entry per CDR3 protein. The table includes approximately 440,000 distinct CDR3 sequences, 16% detected once. The same data also contributed to another study, on T cells in Graves' hyperthyroidism and ophthalmopathy.

The material was peripheral blood mononuclear cells (PBMCs), obtained at new diagnosis, from a patient treated with antithyroid drugs. The receptor source for this set is a man aged 40-50 years with Graves disease.

Notes on this clonotype: Compared with germline, one end of the junction differs, possibly owing to a read error. The rearrangement joins TRBV5-6 to TRBJ1-5, with D perhaps matching TRBD1 (6 bases). CDR1 SGHDT and CDR2 YYEEEE come from the germline V gene. CDR3 length: 16 residues. For the CDR3, the DNA is TGTGCCAGCAGCTTGGCCGGGGGCGGGTACAATCAGGCCCAGCATTTT. It is translated as CASSLAGGGYNQAQHF.

There are many counts of this clonotype. V usage is TRBV2 and J usage is TRBJ2-3, with TRBD1 identical over 8 bases. Germline V gene sequence: CDR1 SNHLY, CDR2 FYNNEI. This CDR3 has 14 residues. J gave up 3 bases and V 6 bases, and 5 bases lay outside the gene matches. This chain's CDR3 is CASRTGALTDTQYF. The DNA of the CDR3 is TGTGCCAGCAGGACAGGGGCTTTAACAGATACGCAGTATTTT.

The J gene is TRBJ1-1, the V gene TRBV19, with D possibly matching TRBD1 (6 bases). Trimming took off 5 bases at V and 0 bases at J, with 19 bases between the two ends. Germline loops: CDR1 LNHDA, CDR2 SQIVND (reference sequence). CDR3 length: 17 residues. In DNA, the CDR3 is TGTGCCAGTAGTCTTCTCGGGGGCGCAGGATTGAACACTGAAGCTTTCTTT. Amino acid sequence: CASSLLGGAGLNTEAFF. The full variable domain, completed using reference TRBV19 and TRBJ1-1, is DGGITQSPKYLFRKEGQNVTLSCEQNLNHDAMYWYRQDPGQGLRLIYYSQIVNDFQKGDIAEGYSVSREKKESFPLTVTSAQKNPTAFYLCASSLLGGAGLNTEAFFGQGTRLTVV.

The chain links TRBV24-1 to TRBJ2-7, with TRBD2 identical over 8 bases. V shed 4 bases, J shed 3 bases, and the junction held 7 bases outside the gene matches. Germline V lookup: CDR1 KGHDR, CDR2 SFDVKD. This CDR3 region has 15 residues. The CDR3 DNA is TGTGCCACCAGTGACCATACCGCGGGGGGCTACGAGCAGTACTTC. It translates to CATSDHTAGGYEQYF.

This clonotype was counted many times. The chain employs TRBV28 and TRBJ1-1, with D possibly TRBD1 on 6 matching bases. Germline V gives CDR1 MDHEN, CDR2 SYDVKM. The CDR3 is 15 residues long. V lost 3 bases, J lost 2 bases, and 13 bases lay in between. This chain's CDR3 is CASSLEGEGNTEAFF. CDR3 nucleotide sequence: TGTGCCAGCAGTTTGGAGGGGGAGGGAAACACTGAAGCTTTCTTT.

Concerning this clonotype: Just one base apart from a much larger clone, this may be a read error. V and J are TRBV28 and TRBJ2-5, with D tentatively TRBD2 (7 bases). Trimming shortened V by 5 bases and J by 11 bases, and 18 bases separated the two germline ends. Germline assignment: CDR1 MDHEN and CDR2 SYDVKM. The CDR3 sequence is 13 residues long. CDR3 region: CASSRGGDNEQYF. In nucleotides, the CDR3 is TGTGCCAGCAGTAGGGGGGGGGATAATGAGCAGTACTTC.

This clonotype was detected many times. The V gene is TRBV20-1, the J gene TRBJ2-1; D is ambiguous. The CDR3 is 14 residues long. Looked up from germline, CDR1 is DFQATT and CDR2 is SNEGSKA (reference sequence). With 6 bases removed from V and 0 bases from J, the gap between germline ends came to 12 bases. The CDR3 sequence: CSARPVSSYNEQFF. The CDR3 nucleotides read TGCAGTGCAAGACCCGTGAGCTCCTACAATGAGCAGTTCTTC.

The sample holds many counts of this clonotype. V is TRBV5-1 and J is TRBJ2-5; 7 bases align to TRBD1. The germline CDR1 and CDR2 sequences are SGHRS and YFSETQ. The CDR3 extends over 15 amino acids. V lost 4 bases and J lost 5; bases outside the gene matches: 11. The CDR3 sequence is CASSPFGQVGETQYF. The CDR3 bases are TGCGCCAGCAGCCCATTTGGACAGGTTGGTGAGACCCAGTACTTC.

In nucleotides, the CDR3 is TGTGCCAGCAGTTACTCGCGAACTAGCACAGATACGCAGTATTTT. This sequence encodes CASSYSRTSTDTQYF. The chain carries TRBV6-2 or TRBV6-3 and TRBJ2-3; D ambiguous. Germline V gene data show CDR1 as MNHEY and CDR2 as SVGEGT. This CDR3 has 15 residues. The V and J ends lost 0 bases and 0 bases respectively, with 7 bases between them.

In this sample, this clonotype turned up a few times. The chain couples TRBV7-6 to TRBJ2-1, with 10 bases aligning to TRBD2. The CDR3 loop spans 17 amino acids. Unmatched junction bases numbered 9, after V lost 5 bases and J lost 2 bases. The V gene's germline CDR1 is SGHVS and CDR2 FNYEAQ. CDR3 amino acids: CASSRDGLAEAYNEQFF. In nucleotides, the CDR3 is TGTGCCAGCAGCCGAGACGGACTAGCGGAGGCCTACAATGAGCAGTTCTTC.

This clonotype occurred many times. The genes are TRBV6-1 and TRBJ1-2, with 9 bases aligning to TRBD1. This CDR3 comprises 14 residues. The V segment lost 6 bases and the J segment 6 bases; nucleotides outside the gene matches: 8. Germline loops: CDR1 MNHNS, CDR2 SASEGT. This chain's CDR3 is CASRRDRVVHGYTF. CDR3 nucleotides: TGTGCCAGCAGACGGGACAGGGTAGTACATGGCTACACCTTC.

The chain combines TRBV7-3 with TRBJ2-1; D possibly matches TRBD1 or TRBD2 (6 bases each). There are 15 residues in the CDR3. Germline CDR1 reads SGHTA; CDR2 reads FQGTGA. Deletions cut 5 bases from V and 10 bases from J, with 21 bases between. The CDR3 reads CASSKGGHSGAEQFF. In DNA form, the CDR3 reads TGTGCCAGCAGCAAAGGGGGTCATAGCGGTGCGGAGCAGTTCTTC.

This clonotype was seen a few times. For the CDR3, the DNA is TGTGCCAGCAGTTATTCTGGTTCGGGACATCCGAACACCGGGGAGCTGTTTTTT. It translates to CASSYSGSGHPNTGELFF. The rearrangement uses TRBV6-5 and TRBJ2-2; the D gene is possibly TRBD1 (6 bases). Trimming cost V 3 bases and J 0 bases, with 17 bases left between them. This CDR3 is built from 18 residues. Germline V lookup: CDR1 MNHEY, CDR2 SVGAGI.

This clonotype was detected ten times or more. The V and J genes are TRBV20-1 and TRBJ2-3; D is ambiguous. CDR1 and CDR2 (germline): DFQATT, SNEGSKA (reference sequence). V lost 0 bases and J lost 0, with 10 bases in between. CDR3 size: 15 residues. The chain's CDR3 is CSARDPQTSTDTQYF. The DNA for the CDR3 is TGCAGTGCTAGAGATCCACAAACTAGCACAGATACGCAGTATTTT.

The chain recombines TRBV2 with TRBJ2-7; D unclear. The CDR3 has 11 amino acids. Per the germline V gene, CDR1 is SNHLY and CDR2 is FYNNEI. The ends were cut back, 3 bases at V and 7 bases at J, with 7 bases in the middle. The CDR3 DNA reads TGTGCCAGCAGTGAGGAAGAAGAGCAGTACTTC. Its protein is CASSEEEEQYF. The variable domain in full, completed from reference TRBV2 and TRBJ2-7, reads EPEVTQTPSHQVTQMGQEVILRCVPISNHLYFYWYRQILGQKVEFLVSFYNNEISEKSEIFDDQFSVERPDGSNFTLKIRSTKLEDSAMYFCASSEEEEQYFGPGTRLTVT.

The rearrangement links TRBV6-1 to TRBJ2-3; TRBD1 is a possible D gene (6 bases). The CDR3 spans 14 residues. The germline V gene has CDR1 MNHNS and CDR2 SASEGT. The germline V and J ends were trimmed by 5 bases and 2 bases, with 11 bases remaining between them. CDR3 bases: TGTGCCAGCAGTACGACAGGTTACACAGATACGCAGTATTTT. This encodes CASSTTGYTDTQYF.

The chain is built from TRBV28 and TRBJ2-7, with 8 bases fitting TRBD2. There are 15 residues in the CDR3. Germline assignment: CDR1 MDHEN and CDR2 SYDVKM. V dropped 8 bases and J dropped 0; count of bases not matched to a gene: 9. The CDR3 loop reads CASFDQRESSYEQYF. CDR3 DNA: TGTGCCAGCTTCGATCAGCGGGAGAGCTCCTACGAGCAGTACTTC.

The V gene is TRBV5-4, the J gene TRBJ2-2, with 8 bases aligning to TRBD2. The V gene end was trimmed by 0 bases and the J gene end by 4 bases; junction bases not matched to a gene: 2. There are 15 residues in the CDR3. Germline loops: CDR1 SGHNT, CDR2 YYREEE (reference sequence). The CDR3 DNA follows: TGTGCCAGCAGCTTGGTCAGCGGGGGCACCGGGGAGCTGTTTTTT. Translation: CASSLVSGGTGELFF.